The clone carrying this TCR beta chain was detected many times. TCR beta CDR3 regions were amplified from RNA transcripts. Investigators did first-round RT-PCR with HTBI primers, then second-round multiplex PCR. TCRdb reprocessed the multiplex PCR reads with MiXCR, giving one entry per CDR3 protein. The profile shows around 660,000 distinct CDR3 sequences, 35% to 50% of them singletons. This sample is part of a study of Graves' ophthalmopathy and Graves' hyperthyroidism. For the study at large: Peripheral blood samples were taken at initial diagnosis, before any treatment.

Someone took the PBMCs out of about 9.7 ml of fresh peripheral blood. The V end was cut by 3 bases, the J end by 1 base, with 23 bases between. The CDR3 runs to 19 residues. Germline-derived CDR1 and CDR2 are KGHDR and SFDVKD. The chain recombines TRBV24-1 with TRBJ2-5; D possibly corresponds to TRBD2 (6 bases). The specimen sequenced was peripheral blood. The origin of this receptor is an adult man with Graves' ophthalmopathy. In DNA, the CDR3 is TGTGCCACCAGTGATCCGGGGGAACTGGCGGTACGCGGCCAAGAGACCCAGTACTTC. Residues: CATSDPGELAVRGQETQYF.